The T cell receptor (beta chain) under discussion was sequenced for a study of T cell responses to AZD1222 COVID-19 vaccine. Study results and caveats: Researchers report vaccine-associated CD4 TCRs spanning spike, with dominance at 160-218 and 743-854. Repertoire collection took place solely once the T cell response had peaked. Donors, mostly white British, included more females; clonal diversity was possibly underestimated. Baseline testing showed seropositivity in only 6 or 7 AZD1222 recipients.

The protocol was immunoSEQ multiplex PCR, while the TCRdb copy is restricted to in-frame clones and leaves out a portion. This table holds approximately 150,000 clones, approximately 93% found once. Concerning this clone itself: The antigen is unknown.

V dropped 4 bases and J dropped 2; count of bases not matched to a gene: 1. CDR1 and CDR2 (germline): LGHDT, YNNKEL (reference sequence). The CDR3 length is 14 residues. Sample: peripheral blood, taken 28 days after the second AZD1222 dose. The chain carries TRBV3-1 (or the pseudogene TRBV3-2) and TRBJ2-5; 10 bases map to TRBD1. This clonotype was sampled from an adult who received the AZD1222 COVID-19 vaccine. The CDR3 loop is CASSRTGGQETQYF. The CDR3 coding sequence is TGTGCCAGCAGCCGGACAGGGGGACAAGAGACCCAGTACTTC.